The 10 T cell receptor beta chains below come from one sample, sequenced in a study of T-cell reconstitution after alpha-beta-depleted transplantation in children. A library of TCRbeta sequences, prepared with unique molecular identifiers, was generated. TCRdb called the PCR reads again in MiXCR, with one record for every CDR3 protein. The sample lists over 150,000 distinct CDR3 sequences, around 7% seen once, with around 5% in the top ten. Here the sequenced sample was PBMCs, taken before TCRalphabeta/CD19-depleted stem cell transplant. These receptors all stem from a boy between 2 and 10 years old with acute lymphoblastic leukemia, due to receive a stem cell transplant.

This sequence joins TRBV7-9 and TRBJ2-2; 10 bases align to TRBD1. The CDR3 has 15 amino acids. The V segment lost 6 bases and the J segment 5 bases; nucleotides outside the gene matches: 6. Per the germline V gene, CDR1 is SEHNR and CDR2 is FQNEAQ (reference sequence). In DNA, the CDR3 is TGTGCCAGCAGTCGGACAGGGGGGAGGACCGGGGAGCTGTTTTTT. The encoded protein is CASSRTGGRTGELFF.

This clonotype came up a few times. The chain couples TRBV19 to TRBJ2-2, with D maybe TRBD1 (5 bases). Germline V gene data show CDR1 as LNHDA and CDR2 as SQIVND (reference sequence). V lost 11 bases and J lost 1, with 17 bases in between. This CDR3 has 15 amino acids. The CDR3 is CAVPTGSVNTGELFF. The CDR3 DNA reads as TGTGCCGTCCCCACAGGTTCCGTGAACACCGGGGAGCTGTTTTTT.

This clonotype was recorded a few times. This sequence joins TRBV20-1 and TRBJ2-6, with 9 nucleotides matching TRBD1. CDR3 length: 16 residues. V lost 3 bases to trimming and J lost 4 bases; unmatched junction nucleotides: 7. Germline V gene sequence: CDR1 DFQATT, CDR2 SNEGSKA (reference sequence). The CDR3 sequence is CSARTRTGVGANVLTF. CDR3 DNA sequence: TGCAGTGCTAGGACCCGGACAGGGGTAGGGGCCAACGTCCTGACTTTC.

This clonotype was counted at least ten times. The chain employs TRBV2 and TRBJ1-5; D may be TRBD1 (5 bases). Germline V gene lookup returns CDR1 SNHLY and CDR2 FYNNEI. CDR3 length: 14 amino acids. Trimming took 8 bases from V and 3 from J, leaving 14 bases between them. The CDR3 is CASARQTDNQPQHF. CDR3 bases: TGTGCCAGCGCCCGACAGACGGACAATCAGCCCCAGCATTTT. Full variable domain (missing parts from reference TRBV2 and TRBJ1-5): EPEVTQTPSHQVTQMGQEVILRCVPISNHLYFYWYRQILGQKVEFLVSFYNNEISEKSEIFDDQFSVERPDGSNFTLKIRSTKLEDSAMYFCASARQTDNQPQHFGDGTRLSIL.

This clonotype was counted at least ten times. The rearrangement uses TRBV28 and TRBJ2-7; tentative D call: TRBD1 (6 bases). The ends were cut back, 5 bases at V and 0 bases at J, with 14 bases in the middle. Germline CDR1 and CDR2: MDHEN and SYDVKM. The CDR3 sequence is 15 residues long. CDR3 loop: CASSPGQSFSYEQYF. As DNA, the CDR3 is TGTGCCAGCAGTCCAGGACAGAGTTTCTCCTACGAGCAGTACTTC.

This clonotype was found a few times. V gene TRBV28 combines with J gene TRBJ1-2; D may be TRBD1 (5 bases). The germline V gene has CDR1 MDHEN and CDR2 SYDVKM. With 5 bases removed from V and 2 bases from J, the gap between germline ends came to 15 bases. CDR3 size: 15 residues. The CDR3 coding sequence is TGTGCCAGCAGTCTCCCCGCCAGGGACAACTATGGCTACACCTTC. As protein: CASSLPARDNYGYTF.

This clonotype was seen a handful of times. V and J are TRBV23-1 and TRBJ2-7; D ambiguous. TRBV23-1 belongs to the ORF category, with a function that is uncertain. Trimming removed 4 bases from V and 3 bases from J, with 19 bases in between. The CDR3 contains 16 residues. The CDR3 reads CASSRTEDQGGYEQYF. CDR3 bases: TGCGCCAGCAGTCGGACCGAGGACCAAGGCGGCTACGAGCAGTACTTC.

This clonotype has more than one count but fewer than ten. This sequence joins TRBV21-1 and TRBJ2-1. TRBV21-1 is recorded as a pseudogene. The length of the CDR3 is 17 residues. CDR3 in amino acids: CASSKGGTLPSYNEQFF. The CDR3 coding sequence is TGTGCCAGCAGCAAAGGCGGAACACTACCCTCCTACAATGAGCAGTTCTTC.

The CDR3 DNA reads TGTGCCAGCAGCTTGTCCCCTGTGAACACCGGGGAGCTGTTTTTT. Translation gives CASSLSPVNTGELFF. The chain uses TRBV5-6 and TRBJ2-2; D gene ambiguous. Germline-derived CDR1 and CDR2 are SGHDT and YYEEEE. V lost 1 base, J lost 1 base, and 8 bases lay in between. The length of the CDR3 is 15 residues.

Many counts were recorded for this clonotype. V is TRBV9 and J is TRBJ1-2, with TRBD1 matching over 7 bases. This CDR3 comprises 13 residues. V was pared by 0 bases and J by 8 bases, with 4 bases of the junction left unmatched. Germline CDR1 and CDR2: SGDLS and YYNGEE. The CDR3, as DNA: TGTGCCAGCAGCGTAGAGGCAGGGGGAGGCTACACCTTC. Protein: CASSVEAGGGYTF. The whole variable domain, remainder taken from reference TRBV9 and TRBJ1-2, is DSGVTQTPKHLITATGQRVTLRCSPRSGDLSVYWYQQSLDQGLQFLIQYYNGEERAKGNILERFSAQQFPDLHSELNLSSLELGDSALYFCASSVEAGGGYTFGSGTRLTVV.